The present entry profiles one T cell receptor beta chain with its context. Its matching antigen is unknown. Its ends do not fully match the called genes, so a read error is possible. RNA was extracted from bulk tissue without any cell sorting. This CDR3 spans 14 amino acids. The source of the sample is a study of tumor and adjacent non-tumor tissue in lung cancer. Study-level information: Each sample yielded a few million productive TCRbeta reads on average.

The library came from three nested PCR rounds adapted from ARM-PCR protocols. TCRdb passed the multiplex PCR reads through MiXCR, listing each CDR3 protein once. The sample has 90,000 or so distinct CDR3 sequences; roughly three fifths are singletons. Study-wide results and limits: Top 100 clones took a larger repertoire share in normal lung.

The chain combines TRBV12-3 or TRBV12-4 with TRBJ1-1, with a weak D call TRBD1 (6 bases). The specimen sequenced was lung tumor tissue. The TCR originated in an older man with non-small cell lung cancer. CDR3 sequence reads: CTSGLRQVRTEAFF. The CDR3 DNA is TGTACCAGCGGTTTGCGACAGGTCCGCACTGAAGCTTTCTTT.